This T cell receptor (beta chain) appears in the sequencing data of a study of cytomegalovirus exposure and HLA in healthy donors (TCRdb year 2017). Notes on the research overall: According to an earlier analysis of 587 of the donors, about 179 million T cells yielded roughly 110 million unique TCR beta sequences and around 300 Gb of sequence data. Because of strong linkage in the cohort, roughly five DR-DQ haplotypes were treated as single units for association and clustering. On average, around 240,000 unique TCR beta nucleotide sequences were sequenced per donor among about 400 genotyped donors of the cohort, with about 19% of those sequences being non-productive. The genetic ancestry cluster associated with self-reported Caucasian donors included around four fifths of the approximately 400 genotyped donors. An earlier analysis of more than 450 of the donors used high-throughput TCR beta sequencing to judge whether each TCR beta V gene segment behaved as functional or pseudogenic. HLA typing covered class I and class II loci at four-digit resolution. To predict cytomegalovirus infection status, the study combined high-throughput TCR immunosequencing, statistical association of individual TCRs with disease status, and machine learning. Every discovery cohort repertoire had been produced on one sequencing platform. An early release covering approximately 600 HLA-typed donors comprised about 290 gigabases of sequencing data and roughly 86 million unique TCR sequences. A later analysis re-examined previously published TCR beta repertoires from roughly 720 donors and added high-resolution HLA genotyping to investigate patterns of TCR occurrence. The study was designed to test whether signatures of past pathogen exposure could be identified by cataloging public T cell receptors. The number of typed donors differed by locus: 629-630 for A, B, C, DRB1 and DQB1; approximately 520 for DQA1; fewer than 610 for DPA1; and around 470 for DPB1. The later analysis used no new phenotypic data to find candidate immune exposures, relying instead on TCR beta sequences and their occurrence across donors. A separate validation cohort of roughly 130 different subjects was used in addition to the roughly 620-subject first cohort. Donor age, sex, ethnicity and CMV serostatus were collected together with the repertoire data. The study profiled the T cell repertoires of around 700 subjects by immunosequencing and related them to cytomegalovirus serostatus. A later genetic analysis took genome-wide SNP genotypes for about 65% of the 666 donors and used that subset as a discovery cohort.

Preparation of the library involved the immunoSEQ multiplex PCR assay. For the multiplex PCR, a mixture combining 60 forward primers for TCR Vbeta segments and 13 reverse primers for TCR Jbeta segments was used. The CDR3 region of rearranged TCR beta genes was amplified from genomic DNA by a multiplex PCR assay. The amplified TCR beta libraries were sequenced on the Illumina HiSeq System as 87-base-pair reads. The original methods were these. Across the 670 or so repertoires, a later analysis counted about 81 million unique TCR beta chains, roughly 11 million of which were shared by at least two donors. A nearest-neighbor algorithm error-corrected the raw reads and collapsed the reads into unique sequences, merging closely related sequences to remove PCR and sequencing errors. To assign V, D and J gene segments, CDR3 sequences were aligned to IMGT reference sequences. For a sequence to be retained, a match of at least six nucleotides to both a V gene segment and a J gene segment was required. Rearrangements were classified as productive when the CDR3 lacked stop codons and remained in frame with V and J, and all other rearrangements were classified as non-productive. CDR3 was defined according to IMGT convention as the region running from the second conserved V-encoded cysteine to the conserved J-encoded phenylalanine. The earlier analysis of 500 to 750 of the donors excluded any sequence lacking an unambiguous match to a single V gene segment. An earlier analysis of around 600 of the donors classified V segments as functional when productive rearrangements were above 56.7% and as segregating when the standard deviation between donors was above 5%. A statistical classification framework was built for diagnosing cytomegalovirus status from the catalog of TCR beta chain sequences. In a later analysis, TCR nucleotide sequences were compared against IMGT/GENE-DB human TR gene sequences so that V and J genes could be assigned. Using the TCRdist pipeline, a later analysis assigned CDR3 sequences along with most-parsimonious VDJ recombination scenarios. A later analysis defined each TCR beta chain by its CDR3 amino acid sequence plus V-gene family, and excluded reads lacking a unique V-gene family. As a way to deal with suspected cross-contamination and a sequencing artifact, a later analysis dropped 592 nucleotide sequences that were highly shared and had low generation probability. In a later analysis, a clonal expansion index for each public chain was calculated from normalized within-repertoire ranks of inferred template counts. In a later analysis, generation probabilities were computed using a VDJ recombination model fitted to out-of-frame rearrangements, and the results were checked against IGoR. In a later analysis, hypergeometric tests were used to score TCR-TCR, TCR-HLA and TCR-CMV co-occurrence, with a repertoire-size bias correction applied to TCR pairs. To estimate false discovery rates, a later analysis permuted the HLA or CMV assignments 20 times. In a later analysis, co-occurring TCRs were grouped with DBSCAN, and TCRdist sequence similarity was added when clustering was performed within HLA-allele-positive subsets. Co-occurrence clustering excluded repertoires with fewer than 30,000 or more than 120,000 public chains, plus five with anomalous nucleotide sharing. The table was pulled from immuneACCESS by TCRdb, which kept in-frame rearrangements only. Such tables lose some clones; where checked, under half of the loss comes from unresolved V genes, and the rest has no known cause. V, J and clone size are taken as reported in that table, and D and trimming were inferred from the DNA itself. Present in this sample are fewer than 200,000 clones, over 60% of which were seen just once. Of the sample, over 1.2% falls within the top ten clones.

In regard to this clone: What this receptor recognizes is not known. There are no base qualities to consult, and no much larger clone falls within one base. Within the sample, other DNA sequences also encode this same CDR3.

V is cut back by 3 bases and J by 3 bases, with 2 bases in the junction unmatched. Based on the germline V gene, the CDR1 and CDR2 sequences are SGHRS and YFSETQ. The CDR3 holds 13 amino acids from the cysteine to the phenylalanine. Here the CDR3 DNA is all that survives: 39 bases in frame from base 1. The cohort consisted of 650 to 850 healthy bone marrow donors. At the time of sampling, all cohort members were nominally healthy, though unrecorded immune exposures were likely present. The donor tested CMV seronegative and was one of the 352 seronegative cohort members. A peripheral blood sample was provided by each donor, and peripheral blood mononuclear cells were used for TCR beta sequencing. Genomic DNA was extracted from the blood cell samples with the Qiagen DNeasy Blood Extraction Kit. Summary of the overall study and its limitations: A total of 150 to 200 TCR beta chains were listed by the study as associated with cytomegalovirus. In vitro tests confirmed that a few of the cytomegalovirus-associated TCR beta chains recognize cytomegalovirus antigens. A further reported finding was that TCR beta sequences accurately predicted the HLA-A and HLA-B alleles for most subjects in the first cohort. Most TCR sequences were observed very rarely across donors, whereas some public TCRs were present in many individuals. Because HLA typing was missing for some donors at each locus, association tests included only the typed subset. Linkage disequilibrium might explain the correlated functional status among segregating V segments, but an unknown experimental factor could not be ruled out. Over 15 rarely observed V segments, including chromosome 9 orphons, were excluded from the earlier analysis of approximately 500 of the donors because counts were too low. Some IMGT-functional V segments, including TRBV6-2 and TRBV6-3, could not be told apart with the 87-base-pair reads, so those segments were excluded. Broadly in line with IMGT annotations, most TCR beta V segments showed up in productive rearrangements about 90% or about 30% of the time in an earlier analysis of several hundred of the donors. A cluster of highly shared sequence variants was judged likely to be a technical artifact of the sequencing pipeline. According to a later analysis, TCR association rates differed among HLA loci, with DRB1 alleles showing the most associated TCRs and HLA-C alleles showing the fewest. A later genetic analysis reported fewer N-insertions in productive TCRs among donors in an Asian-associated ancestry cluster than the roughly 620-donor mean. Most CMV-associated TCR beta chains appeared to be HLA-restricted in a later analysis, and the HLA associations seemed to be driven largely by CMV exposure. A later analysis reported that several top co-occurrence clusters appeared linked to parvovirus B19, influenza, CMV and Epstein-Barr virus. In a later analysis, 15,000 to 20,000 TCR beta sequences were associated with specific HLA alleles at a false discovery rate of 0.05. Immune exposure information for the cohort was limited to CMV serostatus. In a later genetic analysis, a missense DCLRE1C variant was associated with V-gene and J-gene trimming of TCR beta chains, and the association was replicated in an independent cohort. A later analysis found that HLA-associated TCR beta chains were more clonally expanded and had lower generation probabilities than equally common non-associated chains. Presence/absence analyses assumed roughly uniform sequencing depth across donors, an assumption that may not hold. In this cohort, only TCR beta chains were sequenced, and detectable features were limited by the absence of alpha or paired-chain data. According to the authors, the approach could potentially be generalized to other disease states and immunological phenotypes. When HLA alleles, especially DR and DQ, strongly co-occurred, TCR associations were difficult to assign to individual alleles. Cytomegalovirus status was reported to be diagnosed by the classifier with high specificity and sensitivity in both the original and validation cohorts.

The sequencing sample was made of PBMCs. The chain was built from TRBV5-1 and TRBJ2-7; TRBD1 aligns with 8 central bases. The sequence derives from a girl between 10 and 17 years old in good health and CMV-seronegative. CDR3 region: CASSSDRGYEQYF. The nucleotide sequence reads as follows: TGCGCCAGCAGCTCTGACAGGGGCTACGAGCAGTACTTC.